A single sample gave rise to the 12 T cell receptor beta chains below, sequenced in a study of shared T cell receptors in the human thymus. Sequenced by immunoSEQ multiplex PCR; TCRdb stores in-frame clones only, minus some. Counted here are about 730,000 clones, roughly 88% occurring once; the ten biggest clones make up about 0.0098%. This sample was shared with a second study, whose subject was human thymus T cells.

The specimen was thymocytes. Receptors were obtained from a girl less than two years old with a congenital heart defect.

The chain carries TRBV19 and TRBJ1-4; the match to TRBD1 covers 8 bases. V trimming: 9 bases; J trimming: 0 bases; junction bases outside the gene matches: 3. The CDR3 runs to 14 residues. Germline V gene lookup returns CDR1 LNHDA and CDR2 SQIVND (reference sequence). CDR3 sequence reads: CASRGPSTNEKLFF. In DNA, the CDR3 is TGTGCCAGCAGGGGGCCCTCAACTAATGAAAAACTGTTTTTT.

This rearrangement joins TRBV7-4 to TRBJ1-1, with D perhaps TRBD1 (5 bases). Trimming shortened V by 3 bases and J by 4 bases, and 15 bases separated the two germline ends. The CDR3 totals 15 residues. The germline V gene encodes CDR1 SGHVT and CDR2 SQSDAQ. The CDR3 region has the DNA TGTGCCAGCAGCTTGTTGCGGCAGGGTGGCACTGAAGCTTTCTTT. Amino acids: CASSLLRQGGTEAFF.

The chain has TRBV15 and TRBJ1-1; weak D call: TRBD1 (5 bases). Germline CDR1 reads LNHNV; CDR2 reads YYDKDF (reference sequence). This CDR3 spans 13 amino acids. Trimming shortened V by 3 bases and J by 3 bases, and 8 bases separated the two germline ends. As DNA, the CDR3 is TGTGCCACCAGCAGGCGACAGCACACTGAAGCTTTCTTT. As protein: CATSRRQHTEAFF. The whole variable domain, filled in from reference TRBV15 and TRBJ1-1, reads DAMVIQNPRYQVTQFGKPVTLSCSQTLNHNVMYWYQQKSSQAPKLLFHYYDKDFNNEADTPDNFQSRRPNTSFCFLDIRSPGLGDTAMYLCATSRRQHTEAFFGQGTRLTVV.

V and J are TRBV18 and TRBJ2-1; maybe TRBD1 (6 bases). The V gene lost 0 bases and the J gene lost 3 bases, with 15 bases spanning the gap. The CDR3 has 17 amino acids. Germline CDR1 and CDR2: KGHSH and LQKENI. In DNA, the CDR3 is TGTGCCAGCTCACCACCGGTGGGCAGGGGCGACTACAATGAGCAGTTCTTC. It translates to CASSPPVGRGDYNEQFF.

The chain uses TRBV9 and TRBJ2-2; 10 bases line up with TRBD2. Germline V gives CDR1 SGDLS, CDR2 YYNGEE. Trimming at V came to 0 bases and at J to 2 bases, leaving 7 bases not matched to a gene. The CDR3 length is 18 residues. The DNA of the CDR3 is TGTGCCAGCAGCGTAGCGGGTAGCGGGGGGCCCAACACCGGGGAGCTGTTTTTT. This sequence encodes CASSVAGSGGPNTGELFF.

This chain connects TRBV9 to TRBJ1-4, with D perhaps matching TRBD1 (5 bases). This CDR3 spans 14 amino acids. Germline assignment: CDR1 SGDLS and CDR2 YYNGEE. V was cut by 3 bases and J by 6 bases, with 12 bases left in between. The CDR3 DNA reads TGTGCCAGCAGCGGGACGGGGGTGGATGAAAAACTGTTTTTT. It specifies CASSGTGVDEKLFF.

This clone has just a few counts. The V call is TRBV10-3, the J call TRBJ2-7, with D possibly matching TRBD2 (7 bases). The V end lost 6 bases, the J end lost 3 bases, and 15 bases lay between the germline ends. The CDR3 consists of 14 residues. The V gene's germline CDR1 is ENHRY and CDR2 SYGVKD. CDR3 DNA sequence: TGTGCCATCAGGGAGAACAGGGAGGGCTACGAGCAGTACTTC. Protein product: CAIRENREGYEQYF.

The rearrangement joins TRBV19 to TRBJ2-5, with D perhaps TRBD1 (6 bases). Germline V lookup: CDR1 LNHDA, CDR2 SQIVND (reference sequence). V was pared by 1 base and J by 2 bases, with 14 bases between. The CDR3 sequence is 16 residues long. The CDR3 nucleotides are TGTGCCAGTAGTATAGCCCGGACAGCAAATCAAGAGACCCAGTACTTC. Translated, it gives CASSIARTANQETQYF.

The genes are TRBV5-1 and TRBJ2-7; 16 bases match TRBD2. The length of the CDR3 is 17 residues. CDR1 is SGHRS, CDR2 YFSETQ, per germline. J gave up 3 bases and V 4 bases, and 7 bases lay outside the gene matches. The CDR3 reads CASSQGLAGGPGYEQYF. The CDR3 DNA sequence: TGCGCCAGCAGCCAGGGACTAGCGGGGGGGCCTGGCTACGAGCAGTACTTC.

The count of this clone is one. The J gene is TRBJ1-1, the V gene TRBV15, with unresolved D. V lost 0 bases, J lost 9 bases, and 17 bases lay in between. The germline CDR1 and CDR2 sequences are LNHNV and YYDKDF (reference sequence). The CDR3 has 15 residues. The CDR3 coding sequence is TGTGCCACCAGCAGAGATTTGCGACCGGGGTTCAAAGCTTTCTTT. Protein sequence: CATSRDLRPGFKAFF.

CDR3 loop: CASSSGDSYEQYF. The CDR3 DNA reads as TGTGCCAGCAGCTCCGGGGATTCCTACGAGCAGTACTTC. The chain employs TRBV9 and TRBJ2-7; D perhaps matches TRBD2 (5 bases). Germline CDR1 SGDLS, CDR2 YYNGEE. Trimming removed 4 bases from V and 1 base from J, with 9 bases in between. The CDR3 has 13 amino acids.

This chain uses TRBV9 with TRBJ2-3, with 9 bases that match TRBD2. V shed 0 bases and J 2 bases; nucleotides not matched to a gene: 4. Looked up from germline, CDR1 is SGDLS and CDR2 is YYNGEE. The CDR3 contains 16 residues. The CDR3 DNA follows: TGTGCCAGCAGCGTAGCTTTAGCGGGGGACACAGATACGCAGTATTTT. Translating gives CASSVALAGDTDTQYF. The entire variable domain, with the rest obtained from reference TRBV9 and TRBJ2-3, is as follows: DSGVTQTPKHLITATGQRVTLRCSPRSGDLSVYWYQQSLDQGLQFLIQYYNGEERAKGNILERFSAQQFPDLHSELNLSSLELGDSALYFCASSVALAGDTDTQYFGPGTRLTVL.